This T cell receptor beta chain derives from a study of cytomegalovirus exposure and HLA in healthy donors. Findings and caveats of the study: TCR beta sequences reportedly predicted most subjects' HLA-A and HLA-B alleles accurately. The classifier was said to identify cytomegalovirus status with high specificity and sensitivity. In a later analysis, V- and J-gene trimming of beta chains associated with a DCLRE1C missense variant, replicated independently. Segments of the TCR beta V type were, in most cases, productive about 87% or about 30% of the time in an earlier analysis.

Amplification used 60 Vbeta primers and 13 Jbeta primers. Sequencing was performed with immunoSEQ multiplex PCR; in TCRdb, only in-frame clones are kept and a portion is missing. The sample has 85,000 to 90,000 clones, approximately 72% seen once. Note on this clone: As yet, its antigen is unknown.

The germline V gene has CDR1 MNHNS and CDR2 SASEGT. The CDR3 extends over 13 amino acids. Deletions cut 6 bases from V and 5 bases from J, with 13 bases between. The rearrangement uses TRBV6-1 and TRBJ2-5; D is perhaps TRBD1 (6 bases). What was sequenced was PBMCs. This sequence originates from a man aged 25 to 40 in good health and CMV-seropositive. CDR3 loop: CASRPRGRETQYF. CDR3 nucleotide sequence: TGTGCCAGCAGGCCCAGGGGACGGGAGACCCAGTACTTC.